The present T cell receptor (beta chain) was sequenced within a study of identical twins. This clonotype has just a few counts. Trimming stripped 5 bases from V and 2 bases from J, with 14 bases between. The CDR3 is made up of 14 amino acids. Germline V lookup: CDR1 SGHRS, CDR2 YFSETQ. TCRdb recomputed calls from the 5' RACE reads with MiXCR, one row per CDR3 protein. The data show more than 600,000 distinct CDR3 sequences, approximately 18% seen once. These data were also filed under a second study, of T cells expressing NK-cell markers.

Sequenced input: PBMCs. The receptor was isolated from a woman between 18 and 29 years old in good health. The chain joins TRBV5-1 to TRBJ2-7; tentative D call: TRBD2 (6 bases). Written as DNA, the CDR3 is TGCGCCAGCAGACTGGCGGGAATGGCCTACGAGCAGTACTTC. Translation: CASRLAGMAYEQYF.